This T cell receptor beta chain was identified during a study of blood T cells in healthy people across ages. Next came a second PCR, run for about 6 to 11 cycles, which used a sample-barcoded 5' primer along with a J-beta primer mix. From the 5' RACE reads, TCRdb called clonotypes with MiXCR, one entry per CDR3 protein. The table records approximately 770,000 distinct CDR3 sequences, 58% of them present only once. CDR1 is LNHDA, CDR2 SQIVND, per germline (reference sequence). Trimming took 1 base from V and 5 from J; bases not matched to a gene: 3. The CDR3 contains 14 residues. This chain connects TRBV19 to TRBJ1-1, with TRBD1 identical over 8 bases. The sequenced sample consisted of blood. The source is a man aged 25 to 45 in good health. The CDR3 sequence is CASSIGQGRTEAFF. The CDR3 nucleotides are TGTGCCAGTAGTATAGGACAGGGGAGGACTGAAGCTTTCTTT.